The sequence of this TCR beta chain was determined in a study of cytomegalovirus exposure and HLA in healthy donors listed by TCRdb under 2017. Concerning the study at large: An earlier analysis of a few hundred of the donors reported approximately 300 Gb of sequence data and 90 million to 120 million unique TCR beta sequences obtained from 180 million or so T cells. Of the roughly 400 genotyped donors, around 81% fell in the genetic ancestry cluster associated with self-reported Caucasian donors. Among 300 to 500 genotyped donors of the cohort, an average of approximately 240,000 unique TCR beta nucleotide sequences was sequenced per donor, of which about 18% were non-productive. In an earlier analysis of about 590 of the donors, high-throughput TCR beta sequencing was used to judge whether each TCR beta V gene segment behaved as functional or pseudogenic. Approximately 300 gigabases of sequencing data and 70 million to 100 million unique TCR sequences were included in an early release covering roughly 600 HLA-typed donors. HLA typing included class I and class II loci at four-digit resolution. Rather than using new phenotypic data, the later analysis identified candidate immune exposures from TCR beta sequences and from how often those sequences occurred across donors. In a later genetic analysis, genome-wide SNP genotypes for about 55% of the roughly 700 donors were used, and that subset was treated as a discovery cohort. All discovery cohort repertoires had been generated using a single sequencing platform. A later analysis re-analyzed previously published TCR beta repertoires from 666 donors and added high-resolution HLA genotyping to study TCR occurrence patterns. High-throughput TCR immunosequencing, statistical association of individual TCRs with disease status, and machine learning were combined to predict cytomegalovirus infection status. Typing coverage differed by locus: A, B, C, DRB1 and DQB1 were typed in roughly 629-630 donors, DQA1 in roughly 500, DPA1 in approximately 600, and DPB1 in 450 to 490. The study used immunosequencing to profile the T cell repertoires of 670 or so subjects and linked those repertoires to cytomegalovirus serostatus. The study aimed to test whether cataloging public T cell receptors could reveal signatures of past pathogen exposure. Donor age, sex, ethnicity and CMV serostatus were compiled alongside the repertoire data. Five DR-DQ haplotypes were handled as single units for association and clustering, since linkage in the cohort was strong. Besides the first cohort of 500 to 700 subjects, a separate validation cohort made up of 120 different subjects was used. Study-wide conclusions, independent of this receptor: Some IMGT-functional V segments, including TRBV6-2 and TRBV6-3, could not be distinguished by the 87-base-pair reads and were therefore excluded. A further reported finding was that TCR beta sequences accurately predicted the HLA-A and HLA-B alleles for most subjects in the first cohort. Sequencing depth was assumed to be roughly uniform across donors in the presence/absence analyses, though that assumption may not hold. The classifier was reported to diagnose cytomegalovirus status with high specificity and sensitivity in both the original and validation cohorts. A later genetic analysis associated a missense DCLRE1C variant with V-gene and J-gene trimming of TCR beta chains, and an independent cohort replicated the association. According to the authors, the approach could potentially be generalized to other disease states and immunological phenotypes. In a later analysis, the rate of TCR association differed among HLA loci, with DRB1 alleles having the most associated TCRs and HLA-C alleles having the fewest. Most TCR sequences were seen in very few donors, while some public TCRs were found in many individuals. Specific HLA alleles were associated with 15,000 to 20,000 TCR beta sequences at a false discovery rate of 0.05 in a later analysis. This cohort had only TCR beta chains sequenced, and the lack of alpha or paired-chain data limited which features could be detected. When HLA alleles, especially DR and DQ, strongly co-occurred, attributing TCR associations to individual alleles was difficult. In an earlier analysis of about 540 of the donors, most TCR beta V segments were observed in productive rearrangements about 90% or about 30% of the time, broadly matching IMGT annotations. A later genetic analysis reported fewer N-insertions in productive TCRs among donors in an Asian-associated ancestry cluster than the roughly 620-donor mean. Immune exposure information for the cohort was limited to CMV serostatus. In a later analysis, most CMV-associated TCR beta chains were found to appear HLA-restricted, with HLA associations seemingly driven largely by CMV exposure. In a later analysis, HLA-associated TCR beta chains showed more clonal expansion and lower generation probabilities than non-associated chains that were equally common. A cluster of highly shared sequence variants was judged likely to represent a technical artifact of the sequencing pipeline. The study gave a list of roughly 150 TCR beta chains associated with cytomegalovirus. A later analysis reported that several top co-occurrence clusters appeared linked to parvovirus B19, influenza, CMV and Epstein-Barr virus. Fewer than 20 rarely observed V segments, including chromosome 9 orphons, were excluded from the earlier analysis of 550 to 700 of the donors because counts were too low. A few of the identified cytomegalovirus-associated TCR beta chains were confirmed in vitro to be specific for cytomegalovirus antigens. Correlated functional status among segregating V segments might be attributable to linkage disequilibrium, but an unknown experimental factor could not be ruled out. Because some donors lacked HLA typing at each locus, the association tests relied only on the typed subset.

The cohort was made up of 650 to 700 healthy bone marrow donors. Cohort members were all nominally healthy when sampled, although unrecorded immune exposures were likely present. The donor tested CMV seronegative, placing the donor among the approximately 400 seronegative members of the cohort. Every donor gave a peripheral blood sample, and the peripheral blood mononuclear cells from that sample were used for TCR beta sequencing. Genomic DNA was extracted from the blood cell samples with the Qiagen DNeasy Blood Extraction Kit. A word on this clone: Its antigen remains unidentified. Within one base of it there is no much larger clone, and no base qualities were kept.

Counted from cysteine to phenylalanine, this CDR3 has 15 amino acids. The CDR3 DNA has 45 bases and is translated from base 1. V gives up 5 bases and J gives up 6 bases, and the segment between their germline ends measures 16 bases. CDR1 SGHVS and CDR2 FNYEAQ were looked up in the germline V gene. The protocol used for the library was the immunoSEQ multiplex PCR assay. A mixture of 60 forward primers for TCR Vbeta segments and 13 reverse primers for TCR Jbeta segments was used in the multiplex PCR. Amplification of the CDR3 region of rearranged TCR beta genes was performed with a multiplex PCR assay on genomic DNA. On the Illumina HiSeq System, the amplified TCR beta libraries were sequenced as 87-base-pair reads. The study's processing was this. A later analysis counted 65 million to 90 million unique TCR beta chains across the 666 repertoires, and some 11 million of these chains were shared by at least two donors. Raw reads were error-corrected and collapsed into unique sequences with a nearest-neighbor algorithm that merged closely related sequences to remove PCR and sequencing errors. Alignment of CDR3 sequences to IMGT reference sequences was used to assign V, D and J gene segments. For a sequence to be retained, at least a six-nucleotide match to both a V gene segment and a J gene segment was required. Rearrangements were called productive when the CDR3 lacked stop codons and stayed in frame with V and J; all others were non-productive. Following IMGT convention, CDR3 was defined as the stretch from the second conserved V-encoded cysteine up to the conserved J-encoded phenylalanine. Sequences without an unambiguous match to a single V gene segment were excluded from the earlier analysis of approximately 560 of the donors. In an earlier analysis of around 600 of the donors, V segments were called functional above 56.7% productive rearrangements and were called segregating when the between-donor standard deviation exceeded 5%. A statistical classification framework was built for diagnosing cytomegalovirus status from the catalog of TCR beta chain sequences. In a later analysis, TCR nucleotide sequences were compared against IMGT/GENE-DB human TR gene sequences so that V and J genes could be assigned. A later analysis assigned CDR3 sequences and most-parsimonious VDJ recombination scenarios with the TCRdist pipeline. In a later analysis, each TCR beta chain was defined by its CDR3 amino acid sequence together with its V-gene family, and reads lacking a unique V-gene family were excluded. To address suspected cross-contamination and a sequencing artifact, a later analysis removed under 600 highly shared, low-generation-probability nucleotide sequences. For each public chain, a later analysis derived a clonal expansion index from normalized ranks of inferred template counts within each repertoire. A later analysis computed generation probabilities with a VDJ recombination model fitted to out-of-frame rearrangements, and checked the results against IGoR. A later analysis scored TCR-TCR, TCR-HLA and TCR-CMV co-occurrence with hypergeometric tests, applying a repertoire-size bias correction to TCR pairs. To estimate false discovery rates, a later analysis permuted the HLA or CMV assignments 20 times. In a later analysis, co-occurring TCRs were grouped using DBSCAN, and TCRdist sequence similarity was added for clustering within HLA-allele-positive subsets. For co-occurrence clustering, repertoires with fewer than 30,000 or more than 120,000 public chains were excluded, along with roughly 5 repertoires with anomalous nucleotide sharing. TCRdb carries this immuneACCESS record with in-frame sequences only. Its versions omit some clonotypes, under half of them owing to an unresolved V gene in the studies checked, with the rest unexplained. V, J and clone size are those of that table, while D and trimming were read from the DNA. Across this sample there are 130,000 to 150,000 clones, with about 80% seen only once. The ten largest clones add up to approximately 5.1% of the sample.

Sequenced sample: PBMCs. The V gene is TRBV7-6 and the J gene is TRBJ1-4, with TRBD1 perhaps the D gene, on 5 matching bases. The receptor's source is a male donor in good health and CMV-seronegative. The nucleotide sequence is TGTGCCAGCAGCCCCCGAGGGGCGGGGGATGAAAAACTGTTTTTT. The translation is CASSPRGAGDEKLFF.